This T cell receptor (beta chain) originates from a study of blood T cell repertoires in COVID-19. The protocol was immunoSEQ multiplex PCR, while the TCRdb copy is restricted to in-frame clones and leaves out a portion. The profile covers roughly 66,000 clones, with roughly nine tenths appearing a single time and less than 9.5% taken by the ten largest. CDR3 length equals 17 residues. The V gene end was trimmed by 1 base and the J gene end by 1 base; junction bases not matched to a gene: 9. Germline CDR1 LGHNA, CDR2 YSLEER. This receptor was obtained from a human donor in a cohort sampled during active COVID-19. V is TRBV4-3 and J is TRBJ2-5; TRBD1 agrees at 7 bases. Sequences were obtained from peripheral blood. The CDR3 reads CASSQGFRGYPQETQYF. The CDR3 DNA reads TGCGCCAGCAGCCAAGGCTTCAGGGGGTACCCCCAAGAGACCCAGTACTTC.